The next 21 T cell receptor beta chains were all read from a single sample in a study of Tregs in tolerant kidney transplant recipients. This table comes from immunoSEQ multiplex PCR, and its TCRdb copy is limited to in-frame clones, with some not included. Its clone listing holds about 48,000 clones. This specimen was CD4+ T cells from blood, taken before the transplant. The receptors come from a human donor who received a combined kidney and bone marrow transplant.

As concerns this clone: The read gets to within 3 residues of the CDR3 end, and the germline J gene fills in the rest. The rearrangement uses TRBV20-1 and TRBJ2-5; D perhaps matches TRBD1 (7 bases). V was pared by 0 bases and J by 4 bases, with 12 bases between. CDR1 and CDR2 (germline): DFQATT, SNEGSKA (reference sequence). The CDR3 sequence is 14 residues long. CDR3 protein: CSAREWQGGETQYF. Incomplete CDR3 DNA: TGCAGTGCTAGAGAATGGCAGGGGGGAGAGACC.

A word on this clone: The DNA ends 3 residues before the CDR3 does, and the rest of the CDR3 is filled in from the germline J gene. The rearrangement joins TRBV13 to TRBJ2-5, with D perhaps TRBD2 (6 bases). Germline V CDR1 and CDR2: PRHDT, FYEKMQ (reference sequence). V lost 1 base, J lost 5 bases, and 8 bases lay in between. This CDR3 has 13 amino acids. The sequenced CDR3 bases are TGTGCCAGCAGCTTAGTCGGAGGGGAGACC. Protein: CASSLVGGET. The entire CDR3 protein reads CASSLVGGETQYF.

Notes on this clone: The read gets to within 3 residues of the CDR3 end, and the germline J gene fills in the rest. The gene calls are TRBV5-4 and TRBJ2-7, with D tentatively TRBD2 (6 bases). This CDR3 spans 15 amino acids. V was clipped by 4 bases and J by 3 bases, with 17 bases between them. Germline CDR1 reads SGHNT; CDR2 reads YYREEE (reference sequence). The CDR3 bases that were read are TGTGCCAGCAGCCCTGGGACTCCGGGACGCTACGAG. Its protein product is CASSPGTPGRYE. The whole CDR3 sequence is CASSPGTPGRYEQYF.

The covered CDR3 bases are TGTGCCAGCAGGAGTTCAGGGAAGGATGGC. It translates to CASRSSGKDG. The CDR3, in full, reads CASRSSGKDGYTF. V is TRBV28 and J is TRBJ1-2, with D perhaps TRBD1 (5 bases). From the germline J gene comes the end of the CDR3, since the read stops 3 residues before it. This CDR3 region has 13 residues. V was cut by 6 bases and J by 6 bases, with 14 bases left in between. CDR1 and CDR2 (germline): MDHEN, SYDVKM.

Details on this clone: The CDR3 end is not reached by the read, which stops 3 residues before it; the germline J gene fills it in. This chain links TRBV4-1 with TRBJ1-5; D is unclear. CDR3 length equals 15 residues. Germline CDR1 MGHRA, CDR2 YSYEKL. V dropped 0 bases and J dropped 0 bases, with 6 bases sitting between them. The CDR3 is CASSQEGYSNQPQHF. The DNA read from the CDR3 is TGCGCCAGCAGCCAAGAAGGGTATAGCAATCAGCCC.

Concerning this clone: The read stops 3 residues short of the end of the CDR3; the missing end is completed from the germline J gene. J is TRBJ2-3 and V is TRBV5-1, with 9 bases matching TRBD1. Germline assignment: CDR1 SGHRS and CDR2 YFSETQ. V was pared by 0 bases and J by 2 bases, with 4 bases of the junction left unmatched. This CDR3 contains 16 residues. CDR3 bases read: TGCGCCAGCAGCTTGGGGGACAGGGTCTACACAGATACG. Translated: CASSLGDRVYTDT. The full-length CDR3 reads as CASSLGDRVYTDTQYF.

In regard to this clone: The read comes to an end 3 residues before the CDR3 does, leaving the germline J gene to fill in the end. The chain carries TRBV11-2 and TRBJ2-3; D possibly corresponds to TRBD2 (6 bases). The germline V gene encodes CDR1 SGHAT and CDR2 FQNNGV. The CDR3 is made up of 15 amino acids. Trimming shortened V by 5 bases and J by 5 bases, and 17 bases separated the two germline ends. The CDR3 region is CASSRDSLTIDTQYF. The CDR3 DNA, read in part, is TGTGCCAGCAGCAGGGACTCCCTTACGATAGATACG.

With respect to this clone: The CDR3 end lies 3 residues beyond the end of the read and is filled in from the germline J gene. The V and J genes are TRBV18 and TRBJ2-6; TRBD1 agrees at 10 bases. CDR1 and CDR2 from the germline V gene are KGHSH and LQKENI. There are 18 residues in the CDR3. The junction had 5 bases not matched to a gene; V was cut back by 0 bases and J by 3 bases. The CDR3 bases that were read are TGTGCCAGCTCACCACCAGGACAGGGGGTAAATGGGGCCAACGTC. Translating gives CASSPPGQGVNGANV. The full CDR3 sequence reads CASSPPGQGVNGANVLTF.

Details on this clone: The read stops 3 residues short of the end of the CDR3; the missing end is completed from the germline J gene. The rearrangement uses TRBV19 and TRBJ1-2; no clear D. This CDR3 is built from 12 residues. The V gene's germline CDR1 is LNHDA and CDR2 SQIVND (reference sequence). Partial CDR3 DNA: TGTGCCAGTAGCCTACCGCCCGGGGGC. Residues: CASSLPPGG. The CDR3 reads in full as CASSLPPGGYTF.

CDR3 sequence: CSASSGNIETQYF. Partial CDR3 DNA: TGCAGTGCCAGTAGCGGGAATATAGAGACC. The chain joins TRBV20-1 to TRBJ2-5, with 8 bases aligning to TRBD2. The read gets to within 3 residues of the CDR3 end, and the germline J gene fills in the rest. This CDR3 has 13 residues. Germline CDR1 DFQATT, CDR2 SNEGSKA (reference sequence). V lost 6 bases and J lost 4; bases outside the gene matches: 7.

As regards this clone: Sequencing ends 3 residues short of the CDR3 end; the germline J gene provides the rest. J is TRBJ2-7 and V is TRBV20-1; 8 bases match TRBD2. After removal of 1 base from V and 5 bases from J, the junction contained 7 bases not matched to a gene. The CDR3 runs to 14 residues. Per the germline V gene, CDR1 is DFQATT and CDR2 is SNEGSKA (reference sequence). The CDR3 sequence is CSARGSGSSNEQYF. The sequenced part of the CDR3 DNA is TGCAGTGCTAGAGGGAGCGGGAGCAGCAACGAG.

As for this clone: The observed sequence ends 3 residues before the CDR3 terminus, with the missing tail filled in from the germline J gene. V is TRBV20-1 and J is TRBJ2-5, with 8 nucleotides matching TRBD1. The length of the CDR3 is 14 residues. CDR1 DFQATT and CDR2 SNEGSKA come from the germline V gene (reference sequence). CDR3 DNA (partial): TGCAGCGCCACCCGGGACAGGCTGGGAGAGACC. It specifies CSATRDRLGET. The whole CDR3 region reads CSATRDRLGETQYF.

Points on this clone: The CDR3 end is not reached by the read, which stops 3 residues before it; the germline J gene fills it in. The chain carries TRBV6-2 or TRBV6-3 and TRBJ2-2; TRBD2 matches at 7 bases. The CDR3 is 15 amino acids. Germline CDR1 MNHEY, CDR2 SVGEGT. V gave up 0 bases and J gave up 5 bases; unmatched junction bases: 3. CDR3 protein: CASSYSTGGTGELFF. The CDR3 bases that were read are TGTGCCAGCAGTTACTCGACCGGGGGGACCGGGGAG.

Of note for this clone: The read comes to an end 3 residues before the CDR3 does, leaving the germline J gene to fill in the end. The chain employs TRBV20-1 and TRBJ2-7; 9 bases match TRBD2. The V and J ends lost 5 bases and 2 bases, in that order; junction bases with no gene match: 10. Per the germline V gene, CDR1 is DFQATT and CDR2 is SNEGSKA (reference sequence). The CDR3 extends over 15 amino acids. This CDR3 is CSAPRPLAGTYEQYF. Partial CDR3 DNA: TGCAGTGCTCCTAGACCCCTAGCGGGAACCTACGAG.

With regard to this clone: The CDR3 end lies 3 residues beyond the end of the read and is filled in from the germline J gene. This chain uses TRBV11-2 with TRBJ1-1, with 7 nucleotides matching TRBD1. CDR1 and CDR2 from the germline V gene are SGHAT and FQNNGV. This CDR3 is built from 14 residues. The part of the CDR3 DNA that was read is TGTGCCAGCAGCTCGCCAAGTAGGGGGCCAGAA. Protein sequence: CASSSPSRGPE. The CDR3 as a whole reads CASSSPSRGPEAFF.

With respect to this clone: The read is 3 residues too short to cover the CDR3 end, so that end is filled in from the germline J gene. The chain uses TRBV2 and TRBJ1-5, with D uncertain. Germline CDR1 reads SNHLY; CDR2 reads FYNNEI. V gave up 4 bases and J gave up 3 bases, with 7 bases separating them. The CDR3 is 13 amino acids. This CDR3 is CASSVTDNQPQHF. The sequenced CDR3 bases are TGTGCCAGCAGTGTTACAGACAATCAGCCC.

For this clone: The read halts 3 residues ahead of the CDR3 end, with the missing end drawn from the germline J gene. The chain joins TRBV23-1 to TRBJ1-2, with a weak D call TRBD1 (5 bases). TRBV23-1 is designated an ORF whose function remains uncertain. V was trimmed by 3 bases and J by 2 bases, leaving 10 bases between them. This CDR3 comprises 14 residues. The CDR3 spells CASSQRRGNYGYTF. CDR3 DNA (partial): TGCGCCAGCAGTCAGAGGAGGGGAAACTATGGC.

Worth noting for this clone: Coverage ceases 3 residues before the CDR3 finishes, and the germline J gene fills in the end. The chain has TRBV19 and TRBJ2-3; 8 positions agree with TRBD2. Germline V gives CDR1 LNHDA, CDR2 SQIVND (reference sequence). The V and J ends lost 4 bases and 3 bases, in that order; junction bases with no gene match: 15. The CDR3 covers 18 residues. The CDR3 sequence: CASSRSGSRGRRTDTQYF. Incomplete CDR3 DNA: TGTGCCAGTAGTAGGAGCGGGAGTCGAGGCCGTAGGACAGATACG.

In the case of this clone: Coverage ceases 3 residues before the CDR3 finishes, and the germline J gene fills in the end. V is TRBV5-1 and J is TRBJ2-5; TRBD2 aligns across 11 bases. With 0 bases clipped from V and 1 base from J, the junction kept 5 bases outside the gene matches. The CDR3 consists of 17 residues. Germline CDR1 reads SGHRS; CDR2 reads YFSETQ. CDR3 loop: CASSLASGTSGQETQYF. CDR3 DNA, as far as it was read: TGCGCCAGCAGCTTGGCATCCGGGACTAGCGGCCAAGAGACC.

Of note for this clone: The observed sequence ends 3 residues before the CDR3 terminus, with the missing tail filled in from the germline J gene. V gene TRBV7-3 combines with J gene TRBJ2-5; 11 bases are a match to TRBD2. V lost 5 bases to trimming and J lost 5 bases; unmatched junction nucleotides: 7. This CDR3 is 15 amino acids long. Looked up from germline, CDR1 is SGHTA and CDR2 is FQGTGA. The DNA read from the CDR3 is TGTGCCAGCAGCCCCACTAGCGGGAGTGGGGAGACC. Translating gives CASSPTSGSGET. The CDR3, in full, reads CASSPTSGSGETQYF. The entire variable domain, with the rest obtained from reference TRBV7-3 and TRBJ2-5, is as follows: GAGVSQTPSNKVTEKGKYVELRCDPISGHTALYWYRQSLGQGPEFLIYFQGTGAADDSGLPNDRFFAVRPEGSVSTLKIQRTERGDSAVYLCASSPTSGSGETQYFGPGTRLLVL.

On this clone: The read halts 3 residues ahead of the CDR3 end, with the missing end drawn from the germline J gene. The chain combines TRBV5-1 with TRBJ2-1, with D possibly being TRBD2 (5 bases). The V end lost 0 bases, the J end lost 0 bases, and 10 bases lay between the germline ends. Per the germline V gene, CDR1 is SGHRS and CDR2 is YFSETQ. CDR3 length: 16 residues. CDR3 DNA (partial): TGCGCCAGCAGCTTGGCTAGCCGGAGCTCCTACAATGAG. The encoded protein is CASSLASRSSYNE. The complete CDR3 protein is CASSLASRSSYNEQFF.